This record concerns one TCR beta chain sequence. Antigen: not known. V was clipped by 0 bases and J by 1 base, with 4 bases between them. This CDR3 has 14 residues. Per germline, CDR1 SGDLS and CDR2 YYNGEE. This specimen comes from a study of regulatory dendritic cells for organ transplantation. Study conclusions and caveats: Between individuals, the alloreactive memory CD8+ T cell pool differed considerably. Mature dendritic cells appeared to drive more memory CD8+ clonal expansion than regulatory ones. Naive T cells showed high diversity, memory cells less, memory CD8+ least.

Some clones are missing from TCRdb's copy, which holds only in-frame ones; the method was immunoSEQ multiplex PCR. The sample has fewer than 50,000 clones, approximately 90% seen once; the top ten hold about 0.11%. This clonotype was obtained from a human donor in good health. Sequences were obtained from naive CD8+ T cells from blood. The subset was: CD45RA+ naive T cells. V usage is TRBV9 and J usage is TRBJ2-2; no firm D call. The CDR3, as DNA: TGTGCCAGCAGCGTAGGGTGGAACACCGGGGAGCTGTTTTTT. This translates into CASSVGWNTGELFF.